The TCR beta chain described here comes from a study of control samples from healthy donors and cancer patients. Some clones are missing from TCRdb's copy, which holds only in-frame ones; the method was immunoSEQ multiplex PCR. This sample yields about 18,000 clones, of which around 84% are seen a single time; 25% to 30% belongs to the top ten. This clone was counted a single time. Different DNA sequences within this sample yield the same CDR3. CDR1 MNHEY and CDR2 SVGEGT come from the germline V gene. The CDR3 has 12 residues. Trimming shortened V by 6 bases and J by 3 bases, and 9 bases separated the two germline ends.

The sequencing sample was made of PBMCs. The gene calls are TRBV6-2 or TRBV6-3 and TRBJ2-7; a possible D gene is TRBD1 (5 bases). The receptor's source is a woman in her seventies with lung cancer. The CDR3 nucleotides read TGTGCCAGCAGCCCGCAGGGCTACGAGCAGTACTTC. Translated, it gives CASSPQGYEQYF.